Presented here are 32 T cell receptor beta chains from one specimen sequenced in a study of T cell responses to AZD1222 COVID-19 vaccine (dated by TCRdb to the early 2020s). In light of the paper, this sample's time point label describes: about 28 days (+/-7) after the second vaccine dose. Libraries were prepared through the immunoSEQ multiplex PCR assay. TCRdb retrieved this table from immuneACCESS and kept in-frame rearrangements only. Not all clones are present; in checked studies, unresolved V genes account for under half, and no reason is known for the remainder. In all, the sample holds 150,000 to 200,000 clones, and approximately 91% of those were seen once. The biggest ten clones account for roughly 1.2% of the sample. Sequencing was performed on peripheral blood, taken 28 days after the second AZD1222 dose. The receptors originated from an adult who received the AZD1222 COVID-19 vaccine.

The genes are TRBV2 and TRBJ1-1; D is unresolved. The V end was cut by 6 bases, the J end by 5 bases, with 16 bases between. The CDR3 totals 14 residues. Germline CDR1 and CDR2: SNHLY and FYNNEI. Here the CDR3 reads CASRSDPGGTEAFF. DNA for the CDR3: TGTGCCAGCAGGTCGGACCCGGGAGGGACTGAAGCTTTCTTT.

The chain couples TRBV5-8 to TRBJ2-6; 12 positions match TRBD1. Unmatched junction bases numbered 5, after V lost 4 bases and J lost 3 bases. The CDR3 is 17 amino acids. The germline V gene encodes CDR1 SGHTS and CDR2 YDEGEE. Here the CDR3 DNA reads TGTGCCAGCAGCAAGGGACAGGGGGCAGGTGGGGCCAACGTCCTGACTTTC. Protein: CASSKGQGAGGANVLTF.

The chain joins TRBV19 to TRBJ1-4, with TRBD1 as a possible D gene (5 bases). The germline CDR1 and CDR2 sequences are LNHDA and SQIVND (reference sequence). V shed 4 bases and J shed 5 bases, with 20 bases lying between them. The CDR3 loop spans 17 amino acids. CDR3 in DNA: TGTGCCAGTAGTAAATCCAACCCGGGGACCTTGAATGAAAAACTGTTTTTT. Translated, it gives CASSKSNPGTLNEKLFF.

The rearrangement joins TRBV19 to TRBJ2-5; 7 bases agree with TRBD2. V trimming: 9 bases; J trimming: 4 bases; junction bases outside the gene matches: 8. Germline V gene data show CDR1 as LNHDA and CDR2 as SQIVND (reference sequence). The CDR3 contains 13 residues. The CDR3: CASGGSRAETQYF. The CDR3 DNA follows: TGTGCCAGCGGCGGGAGTCGGGCAGAGACCCAGTACTTC.

The chain has TRBV4-1 and TRBJ2-7; tentatively, D is TRBD1 (6 bases). Germline assignment: CDR1 MGHRA and CDR2 YSYEKL. With 0 bases removed from V and 2 bases from J, the gap between germline ends came to 17 bases. This CDR3 spans 17 amino acids. The CDR3 protein is CASSQDKEGDKAYEQYF. The CDR3, as DNA: TGCGCCAGCAGCCAAGATAAAGAGGGGGATAAGGCCTACGAGCAGTACTTC.

The rearrangement uses TRBV10-3 and TRBJ2-1; TRBD1 agrees at 9 bases. Trimming cost V 8 bases and J 5 bases; bases outside gene matches: 4. Germline V gene data show CDR1 as ENHRY and CDR2 as SYGVKD. The CDR3 is 13 amino acids. CDR3 region: CAIRDRADNEQFF. In DNA form, the CDR3 reads TGTGCCATCCGGGACAGGGCGGACAATGAGCAGTTCTTC.

The V gene is TRBV5-1, the J gene TRBJ1-2, with D perhaps TRBD1 (5 bases). CDR3 size: 15 residues. Germline V gives CDR1 SGHRS, CDR2 YFSETQ. Trimming removed 7 bases from V and 4 bases from J, with 20 bases in between. The CDR3 loop is CASQVGVSYRYGYTF. The CDR3 DNA follows: TGCGCCAGCCAGGTGGGGGTTTCGTATCGCTATGGCTACACCTTC.

The chain couples TRBV5-5 to TRBJ1-3, with TRBD1 identical over 11 bases. J gave up 7 bases and V 0 bases, and 3 bases lay outside the gene matches. Germline values: CDR1 SGHKS, CDR2 YYEKEE (reference sequence). CDR3 length: 15 residues. CDR3 sequence: CASSLVGTGGNTIYF. CDR3 bases: TGTGCCAGCAGCTTGGTGGGGACAGGGGGGAACACCATATATTTT.

The rearrangement links TRBV7-3 to TRBJ2-3; 7 bases match TRBD2. Germline V lookup: CDR1 SGHTA, CDR2 FQGTGA. V dropped 5 bases and J dropped 4; count of bases not matched to a gene: 9. The CDR3 is made up of 15 amino acids. The CDR3 DNA follows: TGTGCCAGCAGCCGCGGCCAAGCGGGGTCAGATACGCAGTATTTT. Residues: CASSRGQAGSDTQYF.

The chain combines TRBV7-9 with TRBJ2-7; either TRBD1 or TRBD2 may supply D (5 bases each). The CDR3 totals 15 residues. From germline, CDR1 is SEHNR and CDR2 FQNEAQ (reference sequence). With 2 bases removed from V and 0 bases from J, the gap between germline ends came to 11 bases. Here the CDR3 DNA reads TGTGCCAGCAGCTTAAGGGACGGAATCTCCTACGAGCAGTACTTC. Protein sequence: CASSLRDGISYEQYF.

This clone has just one count. The genes are TRBV29-1 and TRBJ1-6; unclear D gene. Germline loops: CDR1 SQVTM, CDR2 ANQGSEA. This CDR3 comprises 13 residues. Trimming removed 5 bases at V and 8 bases at J, with 13 bases between. CDR3 nucleotide sequence: TGCAGCGTTAGGATTCAGTCAGATTCACCCCTCCACTTT. Translating it yields CSVRIQSDSPLHF.

This clone was seen just once. This chain uses TRBV11-2 with TRBJ2-1, with D possibly being TRBD1 (5 bases). This CDR3 spans 15 amino acids. V was shortened by 6 bases and J by 6 bases, with 18 bases between the two germline ends. Germline V gene sequence: CDR1 SGHAT, CDR2 FQNNGV. CDR3 bases: TGTGCCAGCAGGTCGTGGGGCGGCGTTGTCAATGAGCAGTTCTTC. This codes for CASRSWGGVVNEQFF.

The rearrangement uses TRBV6-5 and TRBJ2-7; TRBD1 matches at 7 bases. The CDR3 is 13 residues long. Germline CDR1 is MNHEY and CDR2 is SVGAGI. V lost 6 bases, J lost 7 bases, and 9 bases stayed unmatched. CDR3 DNA: TGTGCCAGCAGAAAAGACAGGGCAAGGGAGCAGTACTTC. This gives the protein CASRKDRAREQYF.

This clone was seen only a few times. The chain joins TRBV7-9 to TRBJ2-1; 8 positions agree with TRBD2. V lost 2 bases, J lost 15 bases, and 3 bases stayed unmatched. The CDR3 is made up of 11 amino acids. Per the germline V gene, CDR1 is SEHNR and CDR2 is FQNEAQ (reference sequence). CDR3 residues: CASSLPGGMFF. In nucleotides, the CDR3 is TGTGCCAGCAGCTTACCGGGAGGGATGTTCTTC.

This chain's CDR3 is CASSDGPITPFF. The CDR3 nucleotides read TGTGCCAGCAGTGACGGCCCCATTACCCCGTTCTTC. The V gene is TRBV6-1, the J gene TRBJ2-1; D is unresolved. Germline values: CDR1 MNHNS, CDR2 SASEGT. CDR3 size: 12 residues. V gave up 3 bases and J gave up 15 bases, with 15 bases separating them.

This sequence joins TRBV5-6 and TRBJ1-4; maybe TRBD1 (5 bases). Between the trimmed V and J ends, which lost 1 base and 7 bases, there was a span of 14 bases. Per the germline V gene, CDR1 is SGHDT and CDR2 is YYEEEE. The CDR3 spans 15 residues. CDR3 nucleotide sequence: TGTGCCAGCAGCTTGCGACTGGCTGGGGGTGAAAAACTGTTTTTT. It codes for CASSLRLAGGEKLFF.

The chain joins TRBV7-6 to TRBJ2-3; possibly TRBD2 for D (6 bases). CDR3 length: 15 amino acids. Trimming removed 3 bases from V and 2 bases from J, with 12 bases in between. Per the germline V gene, CDR1 is SGHVS and CDR2 is FNYEAQ. The CDR3 DNA sequence: TGTGCCAGCAGCTTCGGGACTTCCTACACAGATACGCAGTATTTT. Translation gives CASSFGTSYTDTQYF.

The chain employs TRBV11-2 and TRBJ2-7, with 8 bases aligning to TRBD1. The V gene end was trimmed by 4 bases and the J gene end by 3 bases; junction bases not matched to a gene: 2. CDR1 is SGHAT, CDR2 FQNNGV, per germline. The CDR3 sequence is 13 residues long. CDR3 DNA: TGTGCCAGCAGCTGGGGACAGGTCTACGAGCAGTACTTC. Translation: CASSWGQVYEQYF.

The chain combines TRBV5-1 with TRBJ1-2; TRBD1 matches 7 bases. CDR1 is SGHRS, CDR2 YFSETQ, per germline. The length of the CDR3 is 13 residues. Losses at the gene ends were 1 base for V and 4 bases for J; bases not matched to a gene: 1. CDR3 residues: CASSLPGGYGYTF. In DNA, the CDR3 is TGCGCCAGCAGCTTGCCAGGGGGCTATGGCTACACCTTC. Full variable domain (remainder filled in from reference TRBV5-1 and TRBJ1-2): KAGVTQTPRYLIKTRGQQVTLSCSPISGHRSVSWYQQTPGQGLQFLFEYFSETQRNKGNFPGRFSGRQFSNSRSEMNVSTLELGDSALYLCASSLPGGYGYTFGSGTRLTVV.

The chain carries TRBV3-1 (or the pseudogene TRBV3-2) and TRBJ1-2, with TRBD1 as a possible D gene (5 bases). CDR3 length: 14 residues. Trimming cost V 4 bases and J 5 bases, with 14 bases left between them. CDR1 and CDR2 (germline): LGHDT, YNNKEL (reference sequence). The CDR3 region has the DNA TGTGCCAGCAGCCCCCCGAGGGGCCCATATGGCTACACCTTC. Its protein is CASSPPRGPYGYTF.

The chain couples TRBV25-1 to TRBJ1-2; 9 nucleotides match TRBD1. From germline, CDR1 is MGHDK and CDR2 SYGVNS. The V segment lost 4 bases and the J segment 5 bases; nucleotides outside the gene matches: 11. The CDR3 consists of 16 residues. In DNA form, the CDR3 reads TGTGCCAGCAGTGGTGGGAGCAGGACAGGGGAATATGGCTACACCTTC. Its protein product is CASSGGSRTGEYGYTF.

This chain links TRBV5-1 with TRBJ2-1; 8 nucleotides agree with TRBD1. Unmatched junction bases numbered 6, after V lost 4 bases and J lost 3 bases. The germline V gene encodes CDR1 SGHRS and CDR2 YFSETQ. This CDR3 is built from 15 residues. The CDR3 region is CASSEDRVGYNEQFF. The CDR3 coding sequence is TGCGCCAGCAGCGAGGACAGGGTAGGCTACAATGAGCAGTTCTTC.

The rearrangement joins TRBV19 to TRBJ1-2, with D unresolved. There are 11 residues in the CDR3. The V end was cut by 4 bases, the J end by 5 bases, with 5 bases between. Germline CDR1 is LNHDA and CDR2 is SQIVND (reference sequence). DNA of the CDR3: TGTGCCAGTAGTACAGGATATGGCTACACCTTC. This sequence encodes CASSTGYGYTF.

The rearrangement uses TRBV24-1 and TRBJ2-3, with D uncertain. This CDR3 spans 14 amino acids. The V end lost 3 bases, the J end lost 6 bases, and 12 bases lay between the germline ends. Germline V gene data show CDR1 as KGHDR and CDR2 as SFDVKD. In DNA, the CDR3 is TGTGCCACCAGTGATCCCAGATATTTGGATACGCAGTATTTT. Encoded protein: CATSDPRYLDTQYF.

The J gene is TRBJ2-1, the V gene TRBV7-3, with a possible D match to TRBD1 (6 bases). Trimming shortened V by 2 bases and J by 10 bases, and 18 bases separated the two germline ends. Germline V CDR1 and CDR2: SGHTA, FQGTGA. The CDR3 is made up of 15 amino acids. CDR3 amino acids: CASSLGRGGSAEQFF. CDR3 nucleotide sequence: TGTGCCAGCAGCTTAGGTAGAGGGGGTTCGGCAGAGCAGTTCTTC.

This clone was recorded only once. The chain couples TRBV18 to TRBJ1-6; D gene uncertain. V gave up 3 bases and J gave up 4 bases, with 7 bases separating them. CDR3 length: 14 residues. Germline CDR1 and CDR2: KGHSH and LQKENI. The CDR3 coding sequence is TGTGCCAGCTCACCTTCGGTTTATAATTCACCCCTCCACTTT. It yields the protein CASSPSVYNSPLHF.

Comment on this clone: The sample has other DNA sequences that encode this CDR3 too. This chain links TRBV18 with TRBJ1-1, with a tentative D call TRBD1 (5 bases). Germline values: CDR1 KGHSH, CDR2 LQKENI. CDR3 size: 13 residues. V lost 3 bases to trimming and J lost 3 bases, with 8 bases between them. This CDR3 is CASSPRGDTEAFF. The CDR3 DNA sequence: TGTGCCAGCTCACCGAGAGGGGACACTGAAGCTTTCTTT.

The genes are TRBV9 and TRBJ2-2; no definite D call. The CDR3 has 14 residues. Deletions cut 0 bases from V and 4 bases from J, with 7 bases between. Germline CDR1 is SGDLS and CDR2 is YYNGEE. In DNA form, the CDR3 reads TGTGCCAGCAGCGTAGCGGCAGTCACCGGGGAGCTGTTTTTT. It yields the protein CASSVAAVTGELFF.

The rearrangement links TRBV7-3 to TRBJ2-2; D may be TRBD1 or TRBD2 (6 bases each). The CDR3 runs 16 residues. Germline CDR1 SGHTA, CDR2 FQGTGA. V dropped 8 bases and J dropped 1 base, with 17 bases sitting between them. The CDR3 nucleotides are TGTGCCAGCGGTCCGGGGGCAGCGGGGAACACCGGGGAGCTGTTTTTT. Its protein is CASGPGAAGNTGELFF.

The V gene is TRBV7-8, the J gene TRBJ1-5; TRBD1 is a possible D gene (5 bases). This CDR3 has 14 amino acids. CDR1 is SGHVS, CDR2 FQNEAQ, per germline. V lost 2 bases, J lost 4 bases, and 9 bases lay in between. The CDR3 loop is CASSLSQGNQPQHF. Here the CDR3 DNA reads TGTGCCAGCAGCTTAAGTCAGGGAAATCAGCCCCAGCATTTT.

The chain links TRBV18 to TRBJ1-5; D not certain. Germline lookup yields CDR1 KGHSH and CDR2 LQKENI. V was clipped by 2 bases and J by 5 bases, with 10 bases between them. CDR3 length: 14 amino acids. The CDR3 DNA reads as TGTGCCAGCTCACCATTGGACCGAGATCAGCCCCAGCATTTT. It is translated as CASSPLDRDQPQHF.

The rearrangement uses TRBV29-1 and TRBJ2-6, with 9 positions matching TRBD1. Germline V CDR1 and CDR2: SQVTM, ANQGSEA. This CDR3 has 22 residues. J lost 0 bases, V lost 0 bases, and 18 bases had no gene match. This chain's CDR3 is CSVEDYRDGTGRSSSGANVLTF. CDR3 DNA: TGCAGCGTTGAAGATTACAGGGATGGGACAGGGCGTTCTAGCTCTGGGGCCAACGTCCTGACTTTC.